The T cell receptor (beta chain) under discussion was sequenced for a study of OX40 agonist ivuxolimab in advanced cancers. General study findings and limits: In the 0.1 to 3.0 mg/kg range, CD4+ and CD8+ blood T cells had expanded clonally by week 6.

Assay used: immunoSEQ multiplex PCR; TCRdb lists only in-frame clones, some missing. Counted here are approximately 77,000 clones, 90% to 95% occurring once; the ten biggest clones make up around 0.32%. As to this clone: Its cognate antigen is unknown.

Drawing of blood for sampling happened at baseline, at cycle 4 day 1, and at cycle 7 day 1. Source: CD4+ or CD8+ T cells sorted from blood, taken in a trial of the OX40 agonist ivuxolimab. This receptor was taken from an adult with an advanced solid tumor such as melanoma, head and neck, liver or kidney cancer.

The CDR3 spells CASSSGQLRNTIYF. Written as DNA, the CDR3 is TGTGCCAGCAGCTCTGGACAGCTGAGAAACACCATATATTTT. The V and J genes are TRBV6-6 and TRBJ1-3; a weak D match, TRBD1 (6 bases). The germline V gene has CDR1 MNHNY and CDR2 SVGAGI (reference sequence). V was pared by 6 bases and J by 5 bases, with 14 bases between. The CDR3 consists of 14 residues.